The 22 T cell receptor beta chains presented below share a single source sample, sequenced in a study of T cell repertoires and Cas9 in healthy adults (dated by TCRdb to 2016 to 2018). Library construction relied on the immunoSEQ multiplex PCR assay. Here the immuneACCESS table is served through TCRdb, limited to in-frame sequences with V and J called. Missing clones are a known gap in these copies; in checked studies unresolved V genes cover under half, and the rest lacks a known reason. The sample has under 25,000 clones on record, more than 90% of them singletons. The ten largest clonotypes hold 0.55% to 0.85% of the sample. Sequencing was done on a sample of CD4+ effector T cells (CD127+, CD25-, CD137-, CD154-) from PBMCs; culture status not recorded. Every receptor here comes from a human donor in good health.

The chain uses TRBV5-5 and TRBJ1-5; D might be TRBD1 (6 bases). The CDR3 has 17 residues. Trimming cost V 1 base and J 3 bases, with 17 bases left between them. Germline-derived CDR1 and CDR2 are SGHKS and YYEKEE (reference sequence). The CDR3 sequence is CASSLFLSDRYNQPQHF. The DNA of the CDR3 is TGTGCCAGCAGCTTGTTTTTATCCGACAGGTACAATCAGCCCCAGCATTTT.

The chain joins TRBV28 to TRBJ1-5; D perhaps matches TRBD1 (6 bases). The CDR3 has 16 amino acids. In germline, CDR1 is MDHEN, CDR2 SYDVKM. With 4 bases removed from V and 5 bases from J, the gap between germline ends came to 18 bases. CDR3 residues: CASSWEYGTPDQPQHF. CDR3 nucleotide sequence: TGTGCCAGCAGTTGGGAATACGGGACACCCGATCAGCCCCAGCATTTT.

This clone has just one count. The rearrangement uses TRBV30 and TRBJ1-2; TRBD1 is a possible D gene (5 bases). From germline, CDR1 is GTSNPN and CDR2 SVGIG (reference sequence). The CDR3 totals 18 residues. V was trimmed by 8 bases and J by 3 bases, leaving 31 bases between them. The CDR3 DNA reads TGTGCCCCTGCACAACGGGGCGGGAATGCACCCTGGGACTATGGCTACACCTTC. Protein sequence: CAPAQRGGNAPWDYGYTF.

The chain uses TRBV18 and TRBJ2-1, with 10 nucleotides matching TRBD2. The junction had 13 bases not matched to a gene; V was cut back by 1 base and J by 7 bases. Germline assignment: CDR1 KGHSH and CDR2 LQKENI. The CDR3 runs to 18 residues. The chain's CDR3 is CASSPRLTSGVTQNEQFF. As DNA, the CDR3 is TGTGCCAGCTCACCACGTCTAACTAGCGGGGTGACGCAGAATGAGCAGTTCTTC.

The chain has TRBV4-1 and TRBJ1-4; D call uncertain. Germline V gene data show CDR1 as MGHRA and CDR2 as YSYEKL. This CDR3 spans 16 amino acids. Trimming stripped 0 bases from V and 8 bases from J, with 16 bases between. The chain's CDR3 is CASSQEGEASREKLFF. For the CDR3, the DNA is TGCGCCAGCAGCCAAGAAGGTGAGGCTTCACGGGAAAAACTGTTTTTT.

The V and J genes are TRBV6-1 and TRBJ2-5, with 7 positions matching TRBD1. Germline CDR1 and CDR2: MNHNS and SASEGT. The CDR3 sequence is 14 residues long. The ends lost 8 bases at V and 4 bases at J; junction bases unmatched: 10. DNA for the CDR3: TGTGCCAGCTCAGGGGGTCCCACCGGAGAGACCCAGTACTTC. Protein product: CASSGGPTGETQYF.

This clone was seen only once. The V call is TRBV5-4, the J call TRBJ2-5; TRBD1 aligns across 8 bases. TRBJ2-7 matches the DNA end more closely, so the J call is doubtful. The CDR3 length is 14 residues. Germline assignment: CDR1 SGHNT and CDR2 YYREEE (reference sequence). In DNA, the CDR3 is TGTGCCAGCAGCTTGGGGGGACAGGTTAACGAGCAGTACTTC. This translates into CASSLGGQVNEQYF.

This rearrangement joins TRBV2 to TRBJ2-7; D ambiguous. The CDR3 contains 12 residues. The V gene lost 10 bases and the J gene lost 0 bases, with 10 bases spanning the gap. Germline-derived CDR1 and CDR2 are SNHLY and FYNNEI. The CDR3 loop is CATKDDSYEQYF. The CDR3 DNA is TGTGCCACAAAGGACGACTCCTACGAGCAGTACTTC.

CDR3 nucleotide sequence: TGCGCCAGCAGCCACCCCCTTCGGGGGATAAAGGAAAAACTGTTTTTT. Translated, it gives CASSHPLRGIKEKLFF. The V and J genes are TRBV4-1 and TRBJ1-4; possible D gene TRBD1, 5 bases. Germline V lookup: CDR1 MGHRA, CDR2 YSYEKL. The CDR3 has 16 residues. Trimming removed 3 bases from V and 8 bases from J, with 19 bases in between.

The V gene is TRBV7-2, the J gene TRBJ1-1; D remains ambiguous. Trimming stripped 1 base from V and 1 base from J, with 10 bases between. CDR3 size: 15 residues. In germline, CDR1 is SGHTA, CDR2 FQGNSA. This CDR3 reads CASSLEGRGNTEAFF. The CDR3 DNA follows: TGTGCCAGCAGCTTAGAAGGGCGAGGGAACACTGAAGCTTTCTTT.

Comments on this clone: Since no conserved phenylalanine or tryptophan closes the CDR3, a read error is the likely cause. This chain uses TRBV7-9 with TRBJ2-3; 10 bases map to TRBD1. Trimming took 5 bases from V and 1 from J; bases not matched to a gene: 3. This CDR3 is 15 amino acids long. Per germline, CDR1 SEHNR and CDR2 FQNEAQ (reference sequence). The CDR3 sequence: CASSTGTGGTDTQYL. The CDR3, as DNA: TGTGCCAGCAGCACAGGGACAGGGGGCACAGATACGCAGTATCTT.

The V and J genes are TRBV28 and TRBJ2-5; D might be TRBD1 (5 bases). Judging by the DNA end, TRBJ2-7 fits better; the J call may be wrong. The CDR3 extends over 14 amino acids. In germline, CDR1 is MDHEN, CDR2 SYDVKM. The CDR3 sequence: CASTSRQGSYEQYF. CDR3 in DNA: TGTGCCAGCACATCCCGGCAGGGCTCCTACGAGCAGTACTTC.

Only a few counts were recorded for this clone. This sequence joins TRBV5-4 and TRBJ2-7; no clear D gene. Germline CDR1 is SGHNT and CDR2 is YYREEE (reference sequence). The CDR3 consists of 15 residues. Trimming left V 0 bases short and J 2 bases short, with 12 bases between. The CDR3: CASSLGGTKTYEQYF. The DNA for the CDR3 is TGTGCCAGCAGCTTGGGTGGAACGAAAACCTACGAGCAGTACTTC.

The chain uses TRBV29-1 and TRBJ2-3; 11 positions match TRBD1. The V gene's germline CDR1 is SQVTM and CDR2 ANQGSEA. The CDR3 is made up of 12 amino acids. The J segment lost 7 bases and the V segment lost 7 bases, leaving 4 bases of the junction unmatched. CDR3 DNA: TGCAGCGCCGGACAGGGGGCGAATACGCAGTATTTT. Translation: CSAGQGANTQYF.

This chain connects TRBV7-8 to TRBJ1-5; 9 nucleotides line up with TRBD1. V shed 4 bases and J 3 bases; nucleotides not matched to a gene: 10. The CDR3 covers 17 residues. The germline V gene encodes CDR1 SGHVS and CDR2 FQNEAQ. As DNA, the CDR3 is TGTGCCAGCAGCTGGGACAGGGCACGAGAGCTCAATCAGCCCCAGCATTTT. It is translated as CASSWDRARELNQPQHF.

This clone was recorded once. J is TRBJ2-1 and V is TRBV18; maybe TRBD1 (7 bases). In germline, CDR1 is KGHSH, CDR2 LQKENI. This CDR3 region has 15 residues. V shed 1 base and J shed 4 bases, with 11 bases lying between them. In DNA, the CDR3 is TGTGCCAGCTCACCACGGCAGGGGGGTTACAATGAGCAGTTCTTC. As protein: CASSPRQGGYNEQFF.

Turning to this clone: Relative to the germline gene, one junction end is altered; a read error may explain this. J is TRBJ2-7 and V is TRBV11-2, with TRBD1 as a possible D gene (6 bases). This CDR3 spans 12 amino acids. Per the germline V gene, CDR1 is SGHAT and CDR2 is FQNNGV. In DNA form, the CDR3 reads TGTGCCAGCAGCTTACACAGGGAAATTTCGGATTTC. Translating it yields CASSLHREISDF.

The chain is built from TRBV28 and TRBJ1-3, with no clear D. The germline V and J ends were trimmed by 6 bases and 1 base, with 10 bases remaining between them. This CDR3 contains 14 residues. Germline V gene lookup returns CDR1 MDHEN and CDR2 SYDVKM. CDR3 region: CASRPGGSGNTIYF. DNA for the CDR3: TGTGCCAGCAGGCCCGGAGGGTCTGGAAACACCATATATTTT.

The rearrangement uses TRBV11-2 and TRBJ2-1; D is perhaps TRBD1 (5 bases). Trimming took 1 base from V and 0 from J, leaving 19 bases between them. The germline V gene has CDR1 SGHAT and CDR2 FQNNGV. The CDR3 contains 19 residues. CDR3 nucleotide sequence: TGTGCCAGCAGCTTAGTCCAGGGCCTAGGGGCGAGCTCCTACAATGAGCAGTTCTTC. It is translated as CASSLVQGLGASSYNEQFF.

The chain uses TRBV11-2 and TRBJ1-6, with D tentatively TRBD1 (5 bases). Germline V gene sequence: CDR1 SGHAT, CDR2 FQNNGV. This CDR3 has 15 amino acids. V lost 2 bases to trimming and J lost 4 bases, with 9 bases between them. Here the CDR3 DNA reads TGTGCCAGCAGCTTACGCGGGGCTTATAATTCACCCCTCCACTTT. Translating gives CASSLRGAYNSPLHF.

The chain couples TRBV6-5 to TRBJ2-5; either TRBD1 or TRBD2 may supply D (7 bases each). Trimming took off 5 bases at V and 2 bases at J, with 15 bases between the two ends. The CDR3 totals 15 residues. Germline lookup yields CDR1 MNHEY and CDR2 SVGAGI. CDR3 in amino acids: CASSQRQGGQETQYF. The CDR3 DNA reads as TGTGCCAGCAGTCAAAGACAGGGAGGGCAAGAGACCCAGTACTTC.

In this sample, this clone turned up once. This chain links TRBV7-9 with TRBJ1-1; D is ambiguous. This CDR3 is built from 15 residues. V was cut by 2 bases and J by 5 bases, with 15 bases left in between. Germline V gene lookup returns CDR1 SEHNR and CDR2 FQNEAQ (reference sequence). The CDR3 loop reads CASSLFLVSSTEAFF. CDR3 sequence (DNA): TGTGCCAGCAGCTTATTCCTGGTTTCTTCGACTGAAGCTTTCTTT.